A single sample gave rise to the 20 T cell receptor beta chains below, sequenced in a study of CD4 T cells in relation to SARS-CoV-2 and coronaviruses. CD4+ T cells from unexposed donors were obtained before the COVID-19 pandemic (2011-2018). Isolation of CD4+ T cells took place after roughly nine days in culture. Measured with immunoSEQ multiplex PCR; TCRdb has only the in-frame clones, and not every one. The sample lists 15,000 to 20,000 clones; more than 70% were seen once. The antigens of these receptors remain unknown. Sequenced input: CD4+ T cells from PBMCs, cultured in vitro. The origin of the receptors is a human donor in good health.

V and J are TRBV2 and TRBJ2-7; 11 bases fit TRBD2. Trimming removed 6 bases from V and 7 bases from J; junction bases left unmatched: 5. The length of the CDR3 is 13 residues. Germline-derived CDR1 and CDR2 are SNHLY and FYNNEI. CDR3 sequence: CASSIAGGGEQYF. DNA for the CDR3: TGTGCCAGCAGCATAGCGGGAGGGGGTGAGCAGTACTTC.

This chain connects TRBV2 to TRBJ1-2; tentative D call: TRBD1 (6 bases). V gave up 0 bases and J gave up 0 bases, with 8 bases separating them. There are 15 residues in the CDR3. Germline assignment: CDR1 SNHLY and CDR2 FYNNEI. CDR3 sequence: CASSEAWTANYGYTF. In nucleotides, the CDR3 is TGTGCCAGCAGTGAAGCATGGACAGCTAACTATGGCTACACCTTC.

The genes are TRBV6-1 and TRBJ2-1; weak D call: TRBD2 (7 bases). Trimming left V 1 base short and J 4 bases short, with 11 bases between. The germline gives CDR1 MNHNS, CDR2 SASEGT. This CDR3 comprises 15 residues. The CDR3 is CASSEGGGRYNEQFF. CDR3 DNA sequence: TGTGCCAGCAGTGAAGGCGGGGGCAGGTACAATGAGCAGTTCTTC.

The V gene is TRBV24-1, the J gene TRBJ1-2; 8 bases match TRBD1. Germline V gives CDR1 KGHDR, CDR2 SFDVKD. The CDR3 sequence is 15 residues long. V lost 4 bases and J lost 3; bases outside the gene matches: 6. The CDR3 loop reads CATSDPGTGDYGYTF. The CDR3 nucleotides are TGTGCCACCAGTGACCCCGGGACAGGCGACTATGGCTACACCTTC.

In its sample, this clone was seen a few times. The V and J genes are TRBV6-5 and TRBJ1-5; D unresolved. Trimming stripped 0 bases from V and 2 bases from J, with 11 bases between. CDR1 is MNHEY, CDR2 SVGAGI, per germline. The CDR3 has 16 residues. The CDR3 DNA is TGTGCCAGCAGTTACTCGATCCCGACGGGCAATCAGCCCCAGCATTTT. Amino acids: CASSYSIPTGNQPQHF.

The rearrangement joins TRBV10-3 to TRBJ2-3; TRBD2 agrees at 8 bases. V shed 7 bases and J 0 bases; nucleotides not matched to a gene: 9. Germline V gene data show CDR1 as ENHRY and CDR2 as SYGVKD. The CDR3 is made up of 16 amino acids. Written as DNA, the CDR3 is TGTGCCATCAAGTCAGGGCCTAGCGGGAGCACAGATACGCAGTATTTT. Translated, it gives CAIKSGPSGSTDTQYF.

This chain links TRBV12-3 or TRBV12-4 with TRBJ2-1; D possibly matches TRBD1 or TRBD2 (5 bases each). V lost 4 bases, J lost 12 bases, and 13 bases lay in between. The CDR3 runs 12 residues. This CDR3 reads CASSWGMGVQFF. CDR3 coding DNA: TGTGCCAGCAGTTGGGGGATGGGTGTGCAGTTCTTC.

This clone was counted once. V and J are TRBV14 and TRBJ1-4; D remains unclear. The CDR3 runs to 13 residues. The germline CDR1 and CDR2 sequences are SGHDN and FVKESK. The V end lost 4 bases, the J end lost 5 bases, and 8 bases lay between the germline ends. In DNA form, the CDR3 reads TGTGCCAGCAGCCGAAGCCTGAATGAAAAACTGTTTTTT. Translation: CASSRSLNEKLFF.

This clone occurred a few times. The gene calls are TRBV9 and TRBJ2-2, with a weak D call TRBD1 (6 bases). Germline CDR1 SGDLS, CDR2 YYNGEE. The CDR3 has 15 residues. Trimming stripped 1 base from V and 5 bases from J, with 12 bases between. CDR3 sequence reads: CASSVSQGLTGELFF. CDR3 coding DNA: TGTGCCAGCAGCGTATCACAGGGTCTAACCGGGGAGCTGTTTTTT.

The chain employs TRBV10-3 and TRBJ2-2; D may match TRBD1 or TRBD2 (5 bases each). Trimming removed 11 bases from V and 2 bases from J, with 18 bases in between. This CDR3 contains 15 residues. Per the germline V gene, CDR1 is ENHRY and CDR2 is SYGVKD. CDR3 DNA: TGTGCCGCCCGGATGGGGACGGCAAACACCGGGGAGCTGTTTTTT. Translating it yields CAARMGTANTGELFF.

This chain connects TRBV7-2 to TRBJ2-5; D is uncertain. The CDR3 length is 18 residues. Germline CDR1 SGHTA, CDR2 FQGNSA. V was shortened by 2 bases and J by 5 bases, with 24 bases between the two germline ends. The CDR3 DNA reads as TGTGCCAGCAGCTTACCCCCGAGTCGAGCCACTTTTCAGGAGACCCAGTACTTC. It specifies CASSLPPSRATFQETQYF.

This clone has just a few counts. The junction shows a germline mismatch at one end, possibly a read error. The rearrangement links TRBV30 to TRBJ2-1, with D possibly TRBD1 on 6 matching bases. Germline V CDR1 and CDR2: GTSNPN, SVGIG (reference sequence). The length of the CDR3 is 13 residues. The CDR3 region is CAWSVRTANGQFF. For the CDR3, the DNA is TGTGCCTGGAGTGTGAGGACAGCTAATGGGCAGTTCTTC.

The V and J genes are TRBV7-2 and TRBJ2-7, with no clear D. The length of the CDR3 is 14 residues. V lost 1 base, J lost 5 bases, and 12 bases lay in between. Germline-derived CDR1 and CDR2 are SGHTA and FQGNSA. Written as DNA, the CDR3 is TGTGCCAGCAGCTTAGTCCCCGAGTCCAACGAGCAGTACTTC. Protein product: CASSLVPESNEQYF.

The rearrangement links TRBV5-1 to TRBJ2-7; TRBD2 is a possible D gene (5 bases). CDR3 length: 14 residues. The germline V and J ends were trimmed by 0 bases and 7 bases, with 14 bases remaining between them. Germline V gives CDR1 SGHRS, CDR2 YFSETQ. The CDR3 loop is CASSLGGFSGEQYF. The CDR3 DNA follows: TGCGCCAGCAGCTTGGGAGGGTTCTCTGGGGAGCAGTACTTC.

The CDR3 sequence is CASNGGTGRTNEKLFF. As DNA, the CDR3 is TGTGCCAGCAATGGGGGGACAGGGAGGACTAATGAAAAACTGTTTTTT. The chain recombines TRBV9 with TRBJ1-4, with TRBD1 identical over 9 bases. This CDR3 region has 16 residues. J gave up 2 bases and V 6 bases, and 8 bases lay outside the gene matches. Germline V gene data show CDR1 as SGDLS and CDR2 as YYNGEE.

This chain connects TRBV5-1 to TRBJ2-1, with TRBD2 identical over 9 bases. Losses at the gene ends were 2 bases for V and 2 bases for J; bases not matched to a gene: 2. This CDR3 region has 15 residues. The germline gives CDR1 SGHRS, CDR2 YFSETQ. The CDR3 DNA reads as TGCGCCAGCAGCTTACTAGCGGGTCCCTACAATGAGCAGTTCTTC. This codes for CASSLLAGPYNEQFF.

This clone has only a few counts. The chain employs TRBV5-8 and TRBJ2-1; TRBD2 matches 9 bases. Germline V CDR1 and CDR2: SGHTS, YDEGEE. The ends lost 5 bases at V and 4 bases at J; junction bases unmatched: 7. This CDR3 spans 15 amino acids. CDR3 coding DNA: TGTGCCAGCAGGGTGGGGCTAGCGGGGTACAATGAGCAGTTCTTC. Protein sequence: CASRVGLAGYNEQFF.

This clone was observed a single time. The V gene is TRBV12-3 or TRBV12-4, the J gene TRBJ1-1; no reliable D call. This CDR3 region has 13 residues. Trimming took 5 bases from V and 1 from J, leaving 8 bases between them. This CDR3 is CASSRQSNTEAFF. The CDR3 DNA follows: TGTGCCAGCAGTCGGCAGTCGAACACTGAAGCTTTCTTT.

This chain uses TRBV3-1 (or the pseudogene TRBV3-2) with TRBJ1-1; D remains unclear. The germline V and J ends were trimmed by 4 bases and 0 bases, with 9 bases remaining between them. The CDR3 is made up of 14 amino acids. CDR1 is LGHDT, CDR2 YNNKEL, per germline (reference sequence). The CDR3 region has the DNA TGTGCCAGCAGCCCCCGAGCCCTGAACACTGAAGCTTTCTTT. This sequence encodes CASSPRALNTEAFF.

This clone has a single count. This chain connects TRBV4-1 to TRBJ2-7; maybe TRBD2 (5 bases). CDR1 and CDR2 from the germline V gene are MGHRA and YSYEKL. V was pared by 4 bases and J by 5 bases, with 15 bases between. The CDR3 is 14 amino acids. CDR3 in DNA: TGCGCCAGCAGCCGCCCGGGAATAACCCACGAGCAGTACTTC. Protein sequence: CASSRPGITHEQYF.